These 17 T cell receptor beta chains were all obtained from the same sample, sequenced in a study of metastatic and nonmetastatic thyroid tumors. MiXCR re-clonotyped the PCR reads for TCRdb. This repertoire shows 12,000 or so clones, around 30% found once; its top ten account for roughly a fifth. No patient had received any treatment before thyroid surgery. Input material: adjacent normal tissue. The receptors stem from a male donor with papillary thyroid cancer or a benign thyroid nodule (not recorded which). Some clones in this sample may be carry-over from other donors' samples.

This clone occurred many times. The rearrangement links TRBV6-1 to TRBJ1-5; 7 nucleotides match TRBD1. The length of the CDR3 is 15 residues. The germline gives CDR1 MNHNS, CDR2 SASEGT. The trim removed 3 bases at V and 2 bases at J, leaving 4 bases unmatched. The CDR3 DNA follows: TGTGCCAGCAGTGAGACAGGGATGGGCAATCAGCCCCAGCATTTT. The encoded protein is CASSETGMGNQPQHF.

The J gene is TRBJ2-3, the V gene TRBV11-1; 8 nucleotides match TRBD2. Trimming cost V 5 bases and J 5 bases; bases outside gene matches: 12. CDR3 length equals 16 residues. In germline, CDR1 is SGHAT, CDR2 FQDESV (reference sequence). In DNA, the CDR3 is TGTGCCAGCAGCCGAGGACTAGCACTAAGTGGAGATACGCAGTATTTT. This sequence encodes CASSRGLALSGDTQYF.

This clone is judged medium-sized. The CDR3 sequence: CASSRTSVNEQFF. Here the CDR3 DNA reads TGTGCCAGCAGTCGTACTAGCGTCAATGAGCAGTTCTTC. The V gene is TRBV11-2, the J gene TRBJ2-1; TRBD2 matches 7 bases. Per the germline V gene, CDR1 is SGHAT and CDR2 is FQNNGV. The CDR3 consists of 13 residues. J lost 6 bases, V lost 6 bases, and 5 bases had no gene match. The variable domain in full, completed from reference TRBV11-2 and TRBJ2-1, reads EAGVAQSPRYKIIEKRQSVAFWCNPISGHATLYWYQQILGQGPKLLIQFQNNGVVDDSQLPKDRFSAERLKGVDSTLKIQPAKLEDSAVYLCASSRTSVNEQFFGPGTRLTVL.

This chain joins TRBV7-2 and TRBJ2-1; 7 nucleotides align to TRBD1. Germline V lookup: CDR1 SGHTA, CDR2 FQGNSA. V shed 3 bases, J shed 4 bases, and the junction held 3 bases outside the gene matches. This CDR3 has 14 residues. The CDR3 DNA sequence: TGTGCCAGCAGCTTGGGGACAGTTTACAATGAGCAGTTCTTC. Amino acids: CASSLGTVYNEQFF. The variable domain in full, with the rest retrieved from reference TRBV7-2 and TRBJ2-1, is GAGVSQSPSNKVTEKGKDVELRCDPISGHTALYWYRQSLGQGLEFLIYFQGNSAPDKSGLPSDRFSAERTGGSVSTLTIQRTQQEDSAVYLCASSLGTVYNEQFFGPGTRLTVL.

The rearrangement uses TRBV7-3 and TRBJ2-2, with 9 nucleotides matching TRBD2. Germline CDR1 SGHTA, CDR2 FQGTGA. The CDR3 contains 18 residues. Trimming cost V 7 bases and J 6 bases; bases outside gene matches: 18. The CDR3 reads CASTLRAGGPVVSGELFF. The CDR3 DNA reads as TGTGCCAGCACCCTTAGGGCGGGAGGGCCCGTAGTGTCCGGGGAGCTGTTTTTT.

CDR3 residues: CASSPPTNHSYNEQFF. Here the CDR3 DNA reads TGTGCCAGTAGTCCCCCGACTAACCATTCCTACAATGAGCAGTTCTTC. The chain joins TRBV19 to TRBJ2-1; perhaps TRBD2 as D (5 bases). The germline V and J ends were trimmed by 5 bases and 1 base, with 15 bases remaining between them. Germline CDR1 and CDR2: LNHDA and SQIVND (reference sequence). The CDR3 has 16 residues.

In this sample, this clone is medium-sized (0.01 to 0.1%). The rearrangement links TRBV6-4 to TRBJ2-1; 10 bases fit TRBD2. CDR1 and CDR2 (germline): MRHNA, SNTAGT. V shed 5 bases, J shed 2 bases, and the junction held 12 bases outside the gene matches. The CDR3 has 18 amino acids. The CDR3 loop reads CASSPRASGSGTYNEQFF. CDR3 nucleotide sequence: TGTGCCAGCAGTCCACGGGCTAGCGGGAGCGGGACCTACAATGAGCAGTTCTTC.

This clone was detected ten times or more. This CDR3 is CASSLARGNTEAFF. CDR3 DNA sequence: TGTGCCAGCAGCTTAGCGCGAGGGAACACTGAAGCTTTCTTT. V is TRBV7-9 and J is TRBJ1-1; D unclear. This CDR3 is built from 14 residues. The germline V gene has CDR1 SEHNR and CDR2 FQNEAQ (reference sequence). Trimming pared 0 bases from V and 1 base from J, leaving 6 bases between.

The chain joins TRBV11-2 to TRBJ2-1; D is unclear. The CDR3 consists of 12 residues. Germline CDR1 and CDR2: SGHAT and FQNNGV. Trimming stripped 8 bases from V and 9 bases from J, with 14 bases between. The CDR3 loop reads CASGKTAGEQFF. The CDR3 DNA sequence: TGTGCCAGCGGGAAGACGGCAGGTGAGCAGTTCTTC.

By share, this clone counts as medium-sized. The chain uses TRBV6-1 and TRBJ1-2; possible D gene TRBD1, 5 bases. The CDR3 runs 15 residues. Trimming left V 6 bases short and J 5 bases short, with 19 bases between. Per the germline V gene, CDR1 is MNHNS and CDR2 is SASEGT. CDR3 in DNA: TGTGCCAGCAGACCCGTACGCACAGGACTATATGGCTACACCTTC. This encodes CASRPVRTGLYGYTF.

This clone was found a few times. The chain links TRBV6-1 to TRBJ2-3, with D maybe TRBD1 (5 bases). CDR1 is MNHNS and CDR2 is SASEGT in the germline V gene. The CDR3 length is 14 residues. Deletions cut 1 base from V and 10 bases from J, with 15 bases between. CDR3 sequence reads: CASSEDRSKIAQYF. The CDR3 nucleotides read TGTGCCAGCAGTGAAGACAGGTCGAAGATAGCGCAGTATTTT.

This CDR3 is CASSLAGGTFTGELFF. Written as DNA, the CDR3 is TGCGCCAGCAGCTTGGCAGGTGGGACCTTCACCGGGGAGCTGTTTTTT. The chain couples TRBV5-1 to TRBJ2-2; perhaps D is TRBD1 or TRBD2 (5 bases each). V lost 0 bases and J lost 4, with 13 bases in between. CDR3 length: 16 amino acids. CDR1 is SGHRS, CDR2 YFSETQ, per germline.

The chain couples TRBV11-2 to TRBJ2-5, with D possibly matching TRBD2 (6 bases). Looked up from germline, CDR1 is SGHAT and CDR2 is FQNNGV. Trimming stripped 5 bases from V and 5 bases from J, with 12 bases between. The CDR3 runs 13 residues. The DNA of the CDR3 is TGTGCCAGCAGCGTTAACAGCGGGGAGACCCAGTACTTC. Translation gives CASSVNSGETQYF.

This chain joins TRBV4-2 and TRBJ2-4, with TRBD2 matching 7 bases. There are 15 residues in the CDR3. Germline trimming cut 0 bases from V and 7 bases from J; bases unmatched to any gene: 6. Looked up from germline, CDR1 is LGHNA and CDR2 is YNFKEQ. For the CDR3, the DNA is TGTGCCAGCAGCCAAGATCGTCAGGGAGGGAACATTCAGTACTTC. Translated: CASSQDRQGGNIQYF.

There are a few counts of this clone. The chain recombines TRBV5-6 with TRBJ1-1, with 7 nucleotides matching TRBD1. In germline, CDR1 is SGHDT, CDR2 YYEEEE. The ends lost 4 bases at V and 6 bases at J; junction bases unmatched: 12. The CDR3 is 15 amino acids. The CDR3 is CASSTRTTGRAEAFF. The CDR3 nucleotides read TGTGCCAGCAGCACCAGAACGACAGGGCGCGCTGAAGCTTTCTTT.

This clone qualifies as medium-sized. This chain joins TRBV20-1 and TRBJ1-5, with a tentative D call TRBD1 (5 bases). The germline CDR1 and CDR2 sequences are DFQATT and SNEGSKA (reference sequence). The V and J ends lost 4 bases and 5 bases respectively, with 12 bases between them. The CDR3 spans 13 residues. The CDR3 DNA reads as TGCAGTGCTACAGGGCTGTGGCATCAGCCCCAGCATTTT. This gives the protein CSATGLWHQPQHF.

The chain links TRBV30 to TRBJ1-2, with D perhaps matching TRBD1 (5 bases). With 3 bases removed from V and 4 bases from J, the gap between germline ends came to 15 bases. CDR3 size: 14 residues. CDR1 and CDR2 from the germline V gene are GTSNPN and SVGIG (reference sequence). CDR3 region: CAWSINTGVYGYTF. The CDR3, as DNA: TGTGCCTGGAGCATTAATACAGGAGTCTATGGCTACACCTTC.